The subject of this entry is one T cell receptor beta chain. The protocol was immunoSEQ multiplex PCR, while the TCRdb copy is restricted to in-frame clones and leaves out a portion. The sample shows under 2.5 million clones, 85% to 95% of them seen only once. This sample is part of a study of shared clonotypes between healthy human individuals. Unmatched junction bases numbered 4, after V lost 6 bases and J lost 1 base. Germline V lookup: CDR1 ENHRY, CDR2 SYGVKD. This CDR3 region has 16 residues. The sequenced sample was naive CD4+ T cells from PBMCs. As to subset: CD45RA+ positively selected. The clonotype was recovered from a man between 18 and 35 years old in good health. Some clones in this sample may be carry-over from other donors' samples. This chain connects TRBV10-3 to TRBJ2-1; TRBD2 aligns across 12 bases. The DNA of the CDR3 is TGTGCCATCAGCAAAGGACTAGCGGGGTCCTACAATGAGCAGTTCTTC. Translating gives CAISKGLAGSYNEQFF.